The clone carrying this T cell receptor (beta chain) occurred a few times. The target antigen is unknown. The sample is drawn from a study of CD8 T cells in ankylosing spondylitis. Each TCR beta library was made by quantitative 5'-RACE that incorporated molecular barcodes. One entry per CDR3 protein, called by TCRdb with MiXCR from the 5' RACE reads. The sample carries approximately 220,000 distinct CDR3 sequences, approximately 10% recorded once. Study-level points and caveats: Prior work had noted some motif variants in reactive arthritis blood and synovial fluid. Clones linked with disease were CD8+ and fairly uncommon in the peripheral blood.

V lost 4 bases to trimming and J lost 3 bases, with 19 bases between them. The CDR3 length is 15 residues. The germline V gene encodes CDR1 DFQATT and CDR2 SNEGSKA (reference sequence). This TCR was recovered from a male donor with ankylosing spondylitis or in good health (not recorded which). Input material: blood, either unsorted or a sorted T cell fraction (not recorded which). The chain joins TRBV20-1 to TRBJ2-7; D is perhaps TRBD1 or TRBD2 (6 bases each). DNA for the CDR3: TGCAGTGCTATGGGTTTCGAGGGGGGCAACTACGAGCAGTACTTC. It yields the protein CSAMGFEGGNYEQYF.